The T cell receptor (beta chain) under discussion was sequenced for a study of beta chain features in type 1 diabetes. Study-level findings and limits: Whether TCRB rearrangement is influenced by HLA type went unresolved here. Moderately but significantly shorter TCRB CDR3s were found in Type 1 diabetes patients in all four CD4+ subsets.

The CDR3 length is 13 residues. V lost 2 bases and J lost 0, with 8 bases in between. Germline values: CDR1 GTSNPN, CDR2 SVGIG (reference sequence). Expressed TCRB transcripts were sequenced after all isolated RNA was converted to cDNA. This table comes from immunoSEQ multiplex PCR, and its TCRdb copy is limited to in-frame clones, with some not included. This sample has some 220,000 clones; approximately 11% occur once, and the top ten carry over 1%. This clone came up a few times. Its antigen is not known. This sequence joins TRBV30 and TRBJ2-7, with D perhaps TRBD2 (6 bases). Input material: central memory CD4+ T cells from blood. The sequence was obtained from a man in his late teens or twenties in good health. CDR3 coding DNA: TGTGCCTGGAGTCGCGGGGCCTCCTACGAGCAGTACTTC. Translated, it gives CAWSRGASYEQYF.